The 24 T cell receptor beta chains reported below all come from one sample, sequenced in a study of shared clonotypes between healthy human individuals. Clones were sequenced by immunoSEQ multiplex PCR, and TCRdb holds only the in-frame ones, with some missing. Among more than 450,000 clones listed, less than 85% were seen once. The sequenced material came from PBMCs. Every receptor here comes from a woman aged 35 to 49 in good health. Some clones in this sample may be carry-over from other donors' samples.

This clone was seen only a few times. The chain carries TRBV29-1 and TRBJ1-2; D ambiguous. The CDR3 runs 15 residues. Between the trimmed V and J ends, which lost 1 base and 5 bases, there was a span of 17 bases. CDR1 SQVTM and CDR2 ANQGSEA come from the germline V gene. The CDR3 bases are TGCAGCGTTGAAGGGGCGGCTTCCCCCCCGTATGGCTACACCTTC. Its translation: CSVEGAASPPYGYTF.

With respect to this clone: Other DNA sequences of this sample code for an identical CDR3. The chain carries TRBV5-1 and TRBJ2-7, with D unclear. Looked up from germline, CDR1 is SGHRS and CDR2 is YFSETQ. The ends were cut back, 0 bases at V and 7 bases at J, with 8 bases in the middle. The CDR3 consists of 12 residues. The CDR3 coding sequence is TGCGCCAGCAGCTTGGCGGGTGGAGAGCAGTACTTC. Protein sequence: CASSLAGGEQYF.

This sequence joins TRBV30 and TRBJ2-5, with 10 bases lining up with TRBD2. The CDR3 sequence is 14 residues long. Germline trimming cut 4 bases from V and 7 bases from J; bases unmatched to any gene: 9. In germline, CDR1 is GTSNPN, CDR2 SVGIG (reference sequence). For the CDR3, the DNA is TGTGCCTGGATAGCGAGCGGGAGGGCTGGGACCCAGTACTTC. This codes for CAWIASGRAGTQYF.

The chain employs TRBV28 and TRBJ1-2; D is unresolved. CDR1 is MDHEN and CDR2 is SYDVKM in the germline V gene. This CDR3 has 15 amino acids. V lost 5 bases and J lost 4, with 17 bases in between. Here the CDR3 reads CASSLSRSGAYGYTF. In nucleotides, the CDR3 is TGTGCCAGCAGTCTATCCAGGTCTGGTGCCTATGGCTACACCTTC.

The chain links TRBV18 to TRBJ2-5; no clear D. With the DNA end fitting TRBJ2-7 better, the J assignment may be wrong. CDR3 length: 13 amino acids. Germline lookup yields CDR1 KGHSH and CDR2 LQKENI. The CDR3 DNA sequence: TGTGCCAGCTCACCATTAGGACCTTACGAGCAGTACTTC. It is translated as CASSPLGPYEQYF.

CDR3 bases: TGTGCCAGCAGTTACTCGAGGAGCGGTGCAGATACGCAGTATTTT. It encodes CASSYSRSGADTQYF. The V call is TRBV6-5, the J call TRBJ2-3, with a weak D call TRBD2 (5 bases). Germline CDR1 reads MNHEY; CDR2 reads SVGAGI. V shed 0 bases and J shed 4 bases, with 11 bases lying between them. The CDR3 contains 15 residues.

About this clone itself: This could be a read error, since a much larger clone is one nucleotide away. V usage is TRBV6-1 and J usage is TRBJ2-7, with D possibly TRBD1 on 5 matching bases. The germline gives CDR1 MNHNS, CDR2 SASEGT. This CDR3 is built from 12 residues. V lost 2 bases, J lost 3 bases, and 5 bases lay in between. The CDR3 reads CASSEQGYEQYF. The CDR3 DNA is TGTGCCAGCAGTGAACAGGGCTACGAGCAGTACTTC.

In the case of this clone: Relative to the germline gene, one junction end is altered; a read error may explain this. The V gene is TRBV18, the J gene TRBJ2-7; D unclear. Germline V gene data show CDR1 as KGHSH and CDR2 as LQKENI. There are 14 residues in the CDR3. For the CDR3, the DNA is TGTGCCAGCTCCCCACCTGTGGTGTCATACGAGCAGTACTTC. The encoded protein is CASSPPVVSYEQYF.

The V gene is TRBV5-1, the J gene TRBJ2-3; no definite D call. CDR1 is SGHRS and CDR2 is YFSETQ in the germline V gene. The V gene lost 4 bases and the J gene lost 1 base, with 10 bases spanning the gap. The CDR3 is 14 amino acids. The CDR3 protein is CASSPLSGTDTQYF. The DNA for the CDR3 is TGCGCCAGCAGCCCGCTGAGTGGCACAGATACGCAGTATTTT.

The chain links TRBV28 to TRBJ1-2, with TRBD1 as a possible D gene (6 bases). Germline CDR1 is MDHEN and CDR2 is SYDVKM. V was cut by 5 bases and J by 5 bases, with 18 bases left in between. CDR3 length equals 15 residues. CDR3 in amino acids: CASSQPRDKAYGYTF. The CDR3 DNA sequence: TGTGCCAGCAGTCAGCCTAGGGACAAAGCTTATGGCTACACCTTC.

The J gene is TRBJ2-3, the V gene TRBV11-2; maybe TRBD1 (5 bases). V gave up 1 base and J gave up 3 bases, with 14 bases separating them. There are 16 residues in the CDR3. CDR1 and CDR2 (germline): SGHAT, FQNNGV. CDR3 in amino acids: CASSLVPGIGTDTQYF. DNA of the CDR3: TGTGCCAGCAGCTTAGTACCAGGGATCGGAACAGATACGCAGTATTTT.

The rearrangement joins TRBV7-9 to TRBJ1-4, with 9 nucleotides matching TRBD1. This CDR3 spans 15 amino acids. The V and J ends lost 5 bases and 7 bases, in that order; junction bases with no gene match: 8. Per the germline V gene, CDR1 is SEHNR and CDR2 is FQNEAQ (reference sequence). The CDR3 sequence: CASSPRTGVAEKLFF. The CDR3 DNA sequence: TGTGCCAGCAGCCCTCGGACAGGGGTGGCTGAAAAACTGTTTTTT.

The chain couples TRBV25-1 to TRBJ2-3; 8 bases are a match to TRBD1. This CDR3 is 16 amino acids long. The germline gives CDR1 MGHDK, CDR2 SYGVNS. Losses at the gene ends were 0 bases for V and 3 bases for J; bases not matched to a gene: 5. The CDR3 is CASSEYGQGGTDTQYF. CDR3 sequence (DNA): TGTGCCAGCAGTGAATACGGACAGGGAGGAACAGATACGCAGTATTTT.

V and J are TRBV30 and TRBJ2-3, with unresolved D. The CDR3 runs to 13 residues. The germline V gene encodes CDR1 GTSNPN and CDR2 SVGIG (reference sequence). Between the trimmed V and J ends, which lost 0 bases and 1 base, there was a span of 5 bases. The CDR3 DNA is TGTGCCTGGAGTGTAAAGGGCACAGATACGCAGTATTTT. Amino acids: CAWSVKGTDTQYF.

This chain joins TRBV25-1 and TRBJ2-1; 10 bases agree with TRBD2. Germline CDR1 reads MGHDK; CDR2 reads SYGVNS. CDR3 length equals 15 residues. The V and J ends lost 4 bases and 4 bases, in that order; junction bases with no gene match: 4. The CDR3: CASSAASGSYNEQFF. CDR3 DNA: TGTGCCAGCAGTGCCGCTAGCGGGAGTTACAATGAGCAGTTCTTC.

This chain links TRBV10-3 with TRBJ2-2; D possibly matches TRBD1 or TRBD2 (5 bases each). The germline V gene encodes CDR1 ENHRY and CDR2 SYGVKD. CDR3 size: 17 residues. The V end was cut by 0 bases, the J end by 6 bases, with 17 bases between. This chain's CDR3 is CAISESQPGTQPGELFF. As DNA, the CDR3 is TGTGCCATCAGTGAGTCACAGCCCGGGACCCAACCCGGGGAGCTGTTTTTT.

This clone was found once. This chain connects TRBV2 to TRBJ1-5; D unresolved. V was cut by 4 bases and J by 6 bases, with 7 bases left in between. Germline V gives CDR1 SNHLY, CDR2 FYNNEI. This CDR3 spans 12 amino acids. CDR3 coding DNA: TGTGCCAGCAGTGGCCCCATTCAGCCCCAGCATTTT. Its translation is CASSGPIQPQHF.

The chain couples TRBV7-9 to TRBJ2-1; unclear D gene. The germline V gene has CDR1 SEHNR and CDR2 FQNEAQ (reference sequence). CDR3 length equals 18 residues. Trimming took off 2 bases at V and 1 base at J, with 18 bases between the two ends. The CDR3, as DNA: TGTGCCAGCAGCTTACCTATTGGTTGGGCTGGTTCCTACAATGAGCAGTTCTTC. This translates into CASSLPIGWAGSYNEQFF.

The CDR3 loop reads CASSMGQASTDTQYF. The CDR3 bases are TGTGCCAGCAGCATGGGGCAGGCTAGCACAGATACGCAGTATTTT. The chain carries TRBV5-6 and TRBJ2-3, with D maybe TRBD1 (5 bases). CDR1 SGHDT and CDR2 YYEEEE come from the germline V gene. V was pared by 4 bases and J by 0 bases, with 12 bases between. The CDR3 consists of 15 residues.

CDR3 sequence reads: CASSDRGQGKGLFF. DNA for the CDR3: TGTGCCAGCAGTGACCGAGGACAGGGTAAGGGACTGTTTTTT. The rearrangement uses TRBV6-4 and TRBJ1-4, with 8 bases that match TRBD1. The V segment lost 2 bases and the J segment 13 bases; nucleotides outside the gene matches: 9. This CDR3 has 14 residues. CDR1 is MRHNA, CDR2 SNTAGT, per germline.

Note on this clone: The sample holds other DNA sequences that translate to the same CDR3. The CDR3 is CSVGEQETQYF. CDR3 in DNA: TGCAGCGTGGGGGAGCAAGAGACCCAGTACTTC. The genes are TRBV29-1 and TRBJ2-5; tentatively, D is TRBD1 or TRBD2 (5 bases each). V was shortened by 6 bases and J by 2 bases, with 7 bases between the two germline ends. The CDR3 is made up of 11 amino acids. Looked up from germline, CDR1 is SQVTM and CDR2 is ANQGSEA.

This clone was recorded once. In DNA form, the CDR3 reads TGTGCCATCAGTGCACAGGACTACGAGCAGTACTTC. Its protein is CAISAQDYEQYF. This chain joins TRBV10-3 and TRBJ2-7; maybe TRBD1 (5 bases). The germline V gene has CDR1 ENHRY and CDR2 SYGVKD. The CDR3 is made up of 12 amino acids. V was clipped by 4 bases and J by 3 bases, with 7 bases between them.

About this clone: A much larger clone differs from this one at a single base, so this may be a read error. CDR3 protein: CASSFRVNQLQHF. The CDR3 region has the DNA TGTGCCAGCAGCTTCAGGGTTAATCAGCTCCAGCATTTT. This chain connects TRBV5-5 to TRBJ1-5; a possible D gene is TRBD1 (5 bases). CDR1 and CDR2 from the germline V gene are SGHKS and YYEKEE (reference sequence). The CDR3 loop spans 13 amino acids.

The chain recombines TRBV7-2 with TRBJ2-3; D ambiguous. Germline V CDR1 and CDR2: SGHTA, FQGNSA. This CDR3 spans 15 amino acids. Trimming pared 5 bases from V and 4 bases from J, leaving 16 bases between. For the CDR3, the DNA is TGTGCCAGCAGCCAGTTAAGTAAGGCTCCAGATACGCAGTATTTT. Translated, it gives CASSQLSKAPDTQYF.